The sequence of this T cell receptor (beta chain) was determined in a study of OX40 agonist ivuxolimab in advanced cancers. Study-wide context: Under the entry rules, prior anti-PD-1, anti-PD-L1 or anti-CTLA-4 therapy was allowed, and 40% had some.

The J segment lost 9 bases and the V segment lost 4 bases, leaving 8 bases of the junction unmatched. The germline V gene has CDR1 SGHNT and CDR2 YYREEE (reference sequence). The CDR3 totals 16 residues. No patient had autoimmune disease or received systemic immunosuppression. Sequencing used immunoSEQ multiplex PCR; TCRdb keeps in-frame clones, though not all of them. The table shows about 67,000 clones, with roughly 85% occurring only once. This receptor was obtained from an adult with an advanced solid tumor such as melanoma, head and neck, liver or kidney cancer. The sequencing used CD4+ or CD8+ T cells sorted from blood, collected in a trial of the OX40 agonist ivuxolimab. This chain uses TRBV5-4 with TRBJ2-1; the match to TRBD2 covers 15 bases. This CDR3 is CASSGGTSGRRGEQFF. CDR3 in DNA: TGTGCCAGCAGCGGAGGGACTAGCGGGAGGAGGGGTGAGCAGTTCTTC.